Listed below are T cell receptor beta chains from one sample, sequenced in a study of persistence of HIV-infected CD4 T cells. No antigens are known for them. Profiled with immunoSEQ multiplex PCR; TCRdb holds only in-frame clones, not every one. This table has tens of thousands of clones, 70% to 75% appearing once. This specimen was CD4+ T cells sorted from PBMCs after approximately 19-hour stimulation, taken from a patient who received antiretroviral therapy. The receptor source for this set is an adult man with HIV who was CMV-seropositive. The CDR3 runs from the conserved cysteine through the conserved F or W. The D gene is left open where the match is weak. Clone size, where shown, is once, few, many, or a class for clones that have expanded.

D | size | J | V | DNA | CDR3
NA | NA | TRBJ2-1 | TRBV5-5 | TGTGCCAGCAGCTTGGGGGCGGTGGGTGAGCAGTTCTTC | CASSLGAVGEQFF
NA | few | TRBJ2-1 | TRBV6-6 | TGTGCCAGCAGTTACCAGGGTTACAATGAGCAGTTCTTC | CASSYQGYNEQFF
TRBD2 | NA | TRBJ2-1 | TRBV5-4 | TGTGCCAGCAGCTGGGGGGTGCGGGGGAATGAGCAGTTCTTC | CASSWGVRGNEQFF
TRBD2 | NA | TRBJ2-3 | TRBV7-8 | TGTGCCAGCAGCTTGGGACTAGCGGGATATACGCAGTATTTT | CASSLGLAGYTQYF
NA | NA | TRBJ1-5 | TRBV12-3/TRBV12-4 | TGTGCCAGCAGCCTACTATGGGATCAGCCCCAGCATTTT | CASSLLWDQPQHF
NA | NA | TRBJ2-2 | TRBV6-6 | TGTGCCAGCCACTCCCGAGGCACCGGGGAGCTGTTTTTT | CASHSRGTGELFF
NA | NA | TRBJ1-5 | TRBV4-1 | TGCGCCAGCAGCCAAGCTGAGGGCAGCAATCAGCCCCAGCATTTT | CASSQAEGSNQPQHF
NA | NA | TRBJ1-1 | TRBV5-6 | TGTGCCAGCAGGAGGGTACCGAACACTGAAGCTTTCTTT | CASRRVPNTEAFF
NA | few | TRBJ2-4 | TRBV14 | TGTGCCAGCAGCCAAGAGGTGGGGGGAGCCAAAAACATTCAGTACTTC | CASSQEVGGAKNIQYF
NA | NA | TRBJ2-7 | TRBV6-5 | TGTGCCTCCGGAGGAGGGGCCCCCTCATACGAGCAGTACTTC | CASGGGAPSYEQYF
NA | NA | TRBJ1-6 | TRBV28 | TGTGCCAGCAGTTCTTTTATGTCCTATAATTCACCCCTCCACTTT | CASSSFMSYNSPLHF
TRBD1 | NA | TRBJ2-1 | TRBV19 | TGTGCCAGTAGGAACGACAGGGGGAACTACAATGAGCAGTTCTTC | CASRNDRGNYNEQFF
NA | NA | TRBJ2-1 | TRBV20-1 | TGCAGTGCTAGCAGGGTGGATGAGCAGTTCTTC | CSASRVDEQFF
NA | NA | TRBJ2-5 | TRBV20-1 | TGCAGTGCTAGGGGCCAAGAGACCCAGTACTTC | CSARGQETQYF
NA | NA | TRBJ1-3 | TRBV6-1 | TGTGCCAGCAGTGAAGGGAGGGGACCAGGAAACACCATATATTTT | CASSEGRGPGNTIYF
TRBD1 | NA | TRBJ1-2 | TRBV28 | TGTGCCGGACAGGGGGCGAGGGGCTACACCTTC | CAGQGARGYTF
NA | NA | TRBJ1-5 | TRBV19 | TGTGCCAGTAGTGGGGGTTCTTATAGCAATCAGCCCCAGCATTTT | CASSGGSYSNQPQHF
NA | NA | TRBJ1-5 | TRBV19 | TGTGCCGTGGGGATGGGGGGCGGTAATCAGCCCCAGCATTTT | CAVGMGGGNQPQHF
TRBD1 | NA | TRBJ2-2 | TRBV5-5 | TGTGCCAGCAGCCCCGGACAGGTGTTCGGGGAGCTGTTTTTT | CASSPGQVFGELFF
NA | NA | TRBJ1-1 | TRBV14 | TGTGCCAGCAGCCAAGGGGCGGGAATCGTTGAAGCTTTCTTT | CASSQGAGIVEAFF
NA | NA | TRBJ2-7 | TRBV25-1 | TGTGCCAGCAGTGGTAGCGGCATAAAAACCTACGAGCAGTACTTC | CASSGSGIKTYEQYF
NA | NA | TRBJ2-7 | TRBV6-1 | TGTGCCAGCAGTGAAGAGGTTTCCTCCGAGCAGTACTTC | CASSEEVSSEQYF
NA | NA | TRBJ1-2 | TRBV11-2 | TGTGCCAGCAGGGCACACACCTATGGCTACACCTTC | CASRAHTYGYTF
NA | NA | TRBJ1-1 | TRBV6-5 | TGTGCCAGCAGGGACCTACGTGAAGCTTTCTTT | CASRDLREAFF
TRBD2 | NA | TRBJ2-3 | TRBV2 | TGTGCCAGCGGAGCCGTAGGACTAGCGACGCCAGATACGCAGTATTTT | CASGAVGLATPDTQYF
NA | few | TRBJ2-1 | TRBV4-1 | TGCGCCAGCAGCCAAGAATGGGGGCGGGGCCCCTACAATGAGCAGTTCTTC | CASSQEWGRGPYNEQFF
NA | few | TRBJ1-6 | TRBV28 | TGTGCCAGCAGTTTAGGCGGTAATTCACCCCTCCACTTT | CASSLGGNSPLHF